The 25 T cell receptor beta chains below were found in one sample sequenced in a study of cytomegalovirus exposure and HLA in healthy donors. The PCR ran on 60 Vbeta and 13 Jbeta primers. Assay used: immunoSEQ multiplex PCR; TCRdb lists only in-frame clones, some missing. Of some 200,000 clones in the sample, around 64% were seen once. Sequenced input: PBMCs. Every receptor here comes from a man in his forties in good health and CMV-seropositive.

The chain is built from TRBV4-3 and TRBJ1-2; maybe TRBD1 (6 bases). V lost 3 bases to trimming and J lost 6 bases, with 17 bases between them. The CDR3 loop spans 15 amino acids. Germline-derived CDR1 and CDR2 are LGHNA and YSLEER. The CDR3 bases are TGCGCCAGCAGCCAGGCTAACGGGGGGCTTGATGGCTACACCTTC. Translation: CASSQANGGLDGYTF.

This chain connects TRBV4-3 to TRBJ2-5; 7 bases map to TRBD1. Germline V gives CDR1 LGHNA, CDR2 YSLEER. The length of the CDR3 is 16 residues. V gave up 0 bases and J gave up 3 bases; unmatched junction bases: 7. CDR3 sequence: CASSQDWGQPEETQYF. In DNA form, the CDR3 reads TGCGCCAGCAGCCAAGATTGGGGACAGCCGGAAGAGACCCAGTACTTC.

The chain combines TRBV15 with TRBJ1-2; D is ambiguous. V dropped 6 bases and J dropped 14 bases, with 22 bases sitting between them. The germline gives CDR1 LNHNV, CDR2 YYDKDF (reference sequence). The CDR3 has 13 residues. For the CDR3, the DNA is TGTGCCACCAGGGGAGTGGACGGGCGAGGGTTAACCTTC. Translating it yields CATRGVDGRGLTF. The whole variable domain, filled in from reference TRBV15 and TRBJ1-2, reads DAMVIQNPRYQVTQFGKPVTLSCSQTLNHNVMYWYQQKSSQAPKLLFHYYDKDFNNEADTPDNFQSRRPNTSFCFLDIRSPGLGDTAMYLCATRGVDGRGLTFGSGTRLTVV.

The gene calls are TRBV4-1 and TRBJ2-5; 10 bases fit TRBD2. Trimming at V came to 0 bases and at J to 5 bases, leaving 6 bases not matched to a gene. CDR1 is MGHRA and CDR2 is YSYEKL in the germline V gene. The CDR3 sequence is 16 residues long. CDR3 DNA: TGCGCCAGCAGCCAAGATCAGCGGGGGGGCCGGGAGACCCAGTACTTC. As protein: CASSQDQRGGRETQYF.

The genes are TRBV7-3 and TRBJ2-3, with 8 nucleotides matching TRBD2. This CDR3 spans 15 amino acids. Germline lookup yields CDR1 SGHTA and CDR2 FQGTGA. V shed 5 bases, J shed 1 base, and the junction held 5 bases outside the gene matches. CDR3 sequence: CASSPTSERTDTQYF. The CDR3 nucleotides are TGTGCCAGCAGCCCGACTAGCGAACGCACAGATACGCAGTATTTT.

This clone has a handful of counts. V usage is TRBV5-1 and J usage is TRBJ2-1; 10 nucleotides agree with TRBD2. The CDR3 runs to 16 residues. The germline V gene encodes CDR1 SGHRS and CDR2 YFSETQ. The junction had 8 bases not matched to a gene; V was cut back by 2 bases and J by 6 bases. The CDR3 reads CASSLDLAGGPNEQFF. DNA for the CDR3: TGCGCCAGCAGCTTAGATTTAGCGGGGGGCCCCAATGAGCAGTTCTTC.

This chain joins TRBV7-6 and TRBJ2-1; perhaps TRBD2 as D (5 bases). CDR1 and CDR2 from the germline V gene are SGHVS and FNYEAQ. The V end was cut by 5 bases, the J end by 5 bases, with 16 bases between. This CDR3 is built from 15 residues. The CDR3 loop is CASSTGSTRHNEQFF. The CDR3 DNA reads TGTGCCAGCAGCACGGGAAGCACGCGGCACAATGAGCAGTTCTTC.

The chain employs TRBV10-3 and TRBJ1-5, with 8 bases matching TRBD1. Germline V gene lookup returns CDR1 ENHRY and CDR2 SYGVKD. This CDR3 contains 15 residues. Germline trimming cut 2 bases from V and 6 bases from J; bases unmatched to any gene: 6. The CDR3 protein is CAISEQGANIQPQHF. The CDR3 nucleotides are TGTGCCATCAGTGAGCAGGGGGCCAACATTCAGCCCCAGCATTTT.

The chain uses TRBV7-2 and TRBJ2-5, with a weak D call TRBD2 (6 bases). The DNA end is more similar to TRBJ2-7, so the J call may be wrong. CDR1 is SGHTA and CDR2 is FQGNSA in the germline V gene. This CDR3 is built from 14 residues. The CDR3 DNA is TGTGCCAGCAGCTTAGATATAGCGGTCTACGAGCAGTACTTC. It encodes CASSLDIAVYEQYF.

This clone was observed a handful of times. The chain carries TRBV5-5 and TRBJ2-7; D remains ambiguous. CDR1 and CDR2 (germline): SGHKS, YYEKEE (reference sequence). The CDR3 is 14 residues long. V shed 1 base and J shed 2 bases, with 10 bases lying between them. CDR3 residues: CASSLQTMPYEQYF. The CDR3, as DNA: TGTGCCAGCAGCTTGCAGACAATGCCCTACGAGCAGTACTTC.

CDR3 sequence reads: CASSLIMGAPQETQYF. CDR3 DNA sequence: TGTGCCAGCAGCCTTATAATGGGGGCCCCCCAAGAGACCCAGTACTTC. The rearrangement links TRBV11-1 to TRBJ2-5, with D perhaps TRBD1 (6 bases). This CDR3 region has 16 residues. CDR1 is SGHAT and CDR2 is FQDESV in the germline V gene (reference sequence). V was cut by 5 bases and J by 1 base, with 17 bases left in between. Complete variable domain (other parts from reference TRBV11-1 and TRBJ2-5): EAEVAQSPRYKITEKSQAVAFWCDPISGHATLYWYRQILGQGPELLVQFQDESVVDDSQLPKDRFSAERLKGVDSTLKIQPAELGDSAMYLCASSLIMGAPQETQYFGPGTRLLVL.

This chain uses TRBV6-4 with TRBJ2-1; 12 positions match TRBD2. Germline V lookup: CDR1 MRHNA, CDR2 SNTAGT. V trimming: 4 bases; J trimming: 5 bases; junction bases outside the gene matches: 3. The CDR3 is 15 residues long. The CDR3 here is CASSARLAGDNEQFF. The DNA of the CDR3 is TGTGCCAGCAGTGCAAGACTAGCGGGGGACAATGAGCAGTTCTTC.

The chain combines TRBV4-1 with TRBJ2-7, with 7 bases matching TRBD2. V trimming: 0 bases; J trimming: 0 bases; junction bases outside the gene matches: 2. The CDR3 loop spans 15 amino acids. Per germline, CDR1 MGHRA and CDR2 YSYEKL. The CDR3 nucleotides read TGCGCCAGCAGCCAAGAGTGGGGGGGCTCCTACGAGCAGTACTTC. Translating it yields CASSQEWGGSYEQYF.

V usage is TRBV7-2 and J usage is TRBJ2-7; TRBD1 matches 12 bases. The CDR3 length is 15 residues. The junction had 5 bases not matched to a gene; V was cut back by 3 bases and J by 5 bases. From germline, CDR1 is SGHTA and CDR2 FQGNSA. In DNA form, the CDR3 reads TGTGCCAGCAGCTTCGGGACAGGGGGCTATAACGAGCAGTACTTC. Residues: CASSFGTGGYNEQYF. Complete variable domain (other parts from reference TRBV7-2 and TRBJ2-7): GAGVSQSPSNKVTEKGKDVELRCDPISGHTALYWYRQSLGQGLEFLIYFQGNSAPDKSGLPSDRFSAERTGGSVSTLTIQRTQQEDSAVYLCASSFGTGGYNEQYFGPGTRLTVT.

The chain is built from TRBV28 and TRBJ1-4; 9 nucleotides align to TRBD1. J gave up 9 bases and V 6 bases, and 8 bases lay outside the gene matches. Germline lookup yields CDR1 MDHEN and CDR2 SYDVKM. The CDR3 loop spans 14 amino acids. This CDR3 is CASSLPGQGQKLFF. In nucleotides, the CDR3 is TGTGCCAGCAGCCTGCCGGGACAGGGCCAAAAACTGTTTTTT.

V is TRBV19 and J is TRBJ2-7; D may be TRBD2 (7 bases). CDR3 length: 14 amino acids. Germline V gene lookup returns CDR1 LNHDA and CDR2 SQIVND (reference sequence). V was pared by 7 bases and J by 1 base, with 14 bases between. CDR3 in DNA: TGTGCCAGTAACCACGGGGGGCTTTCCTACGAGCAGTACTTC. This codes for CASNHGGLSYEQYF.

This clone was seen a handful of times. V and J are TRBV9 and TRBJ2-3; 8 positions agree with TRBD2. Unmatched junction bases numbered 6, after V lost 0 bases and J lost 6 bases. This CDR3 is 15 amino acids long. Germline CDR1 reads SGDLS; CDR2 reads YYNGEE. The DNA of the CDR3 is TGTGCCAGCAGCGTAGAGGGAGCGGGGGCGGATACGCAGTATTTT. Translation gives CASSVEGAGADTQYF.

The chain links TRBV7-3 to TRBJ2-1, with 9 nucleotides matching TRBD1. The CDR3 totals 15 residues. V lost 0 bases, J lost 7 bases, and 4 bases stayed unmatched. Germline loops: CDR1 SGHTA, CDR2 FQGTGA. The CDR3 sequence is CASSLTFGTGNEQFF. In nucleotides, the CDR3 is TGTGCCAGCAGCTTAACGTTCGGGACAGGGAATGAGCAGTTCTTC. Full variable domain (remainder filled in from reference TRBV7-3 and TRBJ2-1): GAGVSQTPSNKVTEKGKYVELRCDPISGHTALYWYRQSLGQGPEFLIYFQGTGAADDSGLPNDRFFAVRPEGSVSTLKIQRTERGDSAVYLCASSLTFGTGNEQFFGPGTRLTVL.

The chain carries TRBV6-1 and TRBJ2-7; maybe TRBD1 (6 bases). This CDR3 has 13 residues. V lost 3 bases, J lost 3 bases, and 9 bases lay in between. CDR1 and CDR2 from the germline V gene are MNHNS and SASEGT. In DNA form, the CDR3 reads TGTGCCAGCAGTGATGCAGGGGACTACGAGCAGTACTTC. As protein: CASSDAGDYEQYF.

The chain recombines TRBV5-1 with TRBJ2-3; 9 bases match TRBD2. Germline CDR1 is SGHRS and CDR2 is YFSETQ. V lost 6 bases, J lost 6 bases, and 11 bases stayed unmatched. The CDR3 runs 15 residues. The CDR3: CASNNRGGAEDTQYF. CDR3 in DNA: TGCGCCAGCAACAATCGCGGGGGGGCCGAGGATACGCAGTATTTT.

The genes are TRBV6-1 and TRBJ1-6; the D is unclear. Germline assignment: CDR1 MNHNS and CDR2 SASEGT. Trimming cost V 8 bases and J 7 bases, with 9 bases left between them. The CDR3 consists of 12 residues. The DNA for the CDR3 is TGTGCCAGCTCAGGTGACAATTCACCCCTCCACTTT. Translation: CASSGDNSPLHF.

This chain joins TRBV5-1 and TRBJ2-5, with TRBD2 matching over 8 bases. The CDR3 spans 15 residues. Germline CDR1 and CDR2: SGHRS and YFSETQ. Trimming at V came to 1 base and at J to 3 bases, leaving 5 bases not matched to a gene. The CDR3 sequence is CASSLSGRVEETQYF. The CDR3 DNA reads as TGCGCCAGCAGCTTGTCCGGGAGGGTGGAAGAGACCCAGTACTTC.

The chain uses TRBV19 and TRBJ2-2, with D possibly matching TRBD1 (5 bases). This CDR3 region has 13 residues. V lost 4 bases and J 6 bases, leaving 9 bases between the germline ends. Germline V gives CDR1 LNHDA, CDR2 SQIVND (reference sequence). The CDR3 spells CASSKPGPGELFF. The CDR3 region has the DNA TGTGCCAGTAGTAAACCAGGGCCCGGGGAGCTGTTTTTT.

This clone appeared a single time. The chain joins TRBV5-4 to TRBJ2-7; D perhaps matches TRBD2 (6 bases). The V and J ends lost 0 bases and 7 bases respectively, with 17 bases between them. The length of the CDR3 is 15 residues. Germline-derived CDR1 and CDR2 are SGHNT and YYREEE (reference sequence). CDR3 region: CASSLGAGTAGEQYF. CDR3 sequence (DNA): TGTGCCAGCAGCTTGGGAGCCGGGACGGCGGGAGAGCAGTACTTC.

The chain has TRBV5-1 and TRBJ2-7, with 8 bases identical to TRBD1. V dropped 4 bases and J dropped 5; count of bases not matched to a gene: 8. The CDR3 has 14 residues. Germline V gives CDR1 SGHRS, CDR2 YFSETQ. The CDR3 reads CASSPLDRAHEQYF. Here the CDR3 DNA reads TGCGCCAGCAGCCCCTTGGACAGGGCCCACGAGCAGTACTTC.